This passage covers 13 T cell receptor beta chains from one sample sequenced in a study of naive and memory T cell subsets. Blood and skin TCR RNA was reverse transcribed with alpha and beta constant primers. TCRdb called the UMI-ligation and nested PCR reads again in MiXCR, with one record for every CDR3 protein. The table lists 15,000 to 20,000 distinct CDR3 sequences, 7.5% to 10% of them singletons. Treatment reported: skin biopsy from PPD injection site in Mantoux-positive individual. Input was about 1 to 1,100 ng of DNase-treated total RNA without cell sorting. This specimen was skin, taken from a tuberculin skin test site. These receptors all come from an adult in good health.

Many counts were recorded for this clonotype. The chain joins TRBV7-2 to TRBJ2-7; tentative D call: TRBD1 (6 bases). This CDR3 has 15 amino acids. Germline CDR1 SGHTA, CDR2 FQGNSA. The ends were cut back, 2 bases at V and 6 bases at J, with 17 bases in the middle. This CDR3 is CASSLYQGIRFEQYF. The DNA for the CDR3 is TGTGCCAGCAGCTTATATCAGGGGATCAGGTTCGAGCAGTACTTC. The entire variable domain, with the rest obtained from reference TRBV7-2 and TRBJ2-7, is as follows: GAGVSQSPSNKVTEKGKDVELRCDPISGHTALYWYRQSLGQGLEFLIYFQGNSAPDKSGLPSDRFSAERTGGSVSTLTIQRTQQEDSAVYLCASSLYQGIRFEQYFGPGTRLTVT.

The CDR3 spells CASARPQGEDEKLFF. CDR3 coding DNA: TGTGCCAGCGCCCGACCCCAGGGGGAAGATGAAAAACTGTTTTTT. The V gene is TRBV6-2 or TRBV6-3, the J gene TRBJ1-4; 7 bases fit TRBD1. This CDR3 has 15 residues. V lost 8 bases to trimming and J lost 6 bases; unmatched junction nucleotides: 12. Looked up from germline, CDR1 is MNHEY and CDR2 is SVGEGT.

This clonotype was counted ten times or more. The rearrangement uses TRBV27 and TRBJ1-5; D perhaps matches TRBD1 (5 bases). The germline gives CDR1 MNHEY, CDR2 SMNVEV (reference sequence). This CDR3 has 14 residues. Trimming removed 2 bases at V and 9 bases at J, with 14 bases between. CDR3 protein: CASSLSRGDWPQHF. CDR3 in DNA: TGTGCCAGCAGTTTAAGTAGGGGAGATTGGCCCCAGCATTTT.

The chain links TRBV2 to TRBJ2-1; TRBD2 aligns across 7 bases. Germline CDR1 is SNHLY and CDR2 is FYNNEI. V was pared by 7 bases and J by 3 bases, with 6 bases of the junction left unmatched. The CDR3 is made up of 14 amino acids. The CDR3 nucleotides are TGTGCCAGCATCCCCCCTAGCGGCTACAATGAGCAGTTCTTC. It yields the protein CASIPPSGYNEQFF.

The CDR3 DNA follows: TGTGCCAGCAGTTTCGGTGCACAGGGGCCCCAGCATTTT. It specifies CASSFGAQGPQHF. The chain recombines TRBV12-3 or TRBV12-4 with TRBJ1-5; possible D gene TRBD1, 6 bases. V was trimmed by 3 bases and J by 9 bases, leaving 12 bases between them. The CDR3 has 13 residues.

This clonotype was picked up many times. CDR3 residues: CASSLVSGGEQYF. DNA of the CDR3: TGCGCCAGCAGCTTGGTGTCGGGCGGGGAGCAGTACTTC. The genes are TRBV5-1 and TRBJ2-7, with D maybe TRBD2 (5 bases). The CDR3 runs 13 residues. Trimming removed 0 bases at V and 7 bases at J, with 11 bases between. The germline V gene encodes CDR1 SGHRS and CDR2 YFSETQ.

This clonotype ranks as large. The CDR3 DNA follows: TGTGCCAGCAGTTTTACCGGGGAGCTGTTTTTT. This encodes CASSFTGELFF. The chain couples TRBV12-3 or TRBV12-4 to TRBJ2-2; no clear D. The V end was cut by 3 bases, the J end by 5 bases, with 1 base between. CDR3 length: 11 residues.

By proportion, this clonotype is medium-sized. The chain employs TRBV10-2 and TRBJ2-7; 7 bases map to TRBD1. Looked up from germline, CDR1 is WSHSY and CDR2 is SAAADI. The CDR3 is made up of 15 amino acids. After removal of 2 bases from V and 2 bases from J, the junction contained 6 bases not matched to a gene. The DNA for the CDR3 is TGCGCCAGCAGTGAGGGAATAACAGGGGCCTACGAGCAGTACTTC. As protein: CASSEGITGAYEQYF.

In this sample, this clonotype is medium-sized (0.01 to 0.1%). The V and J genes are TRBV6-5 and TRBJ2-2; tentative D call: TRBD1 (6 bases). Per germline, CDR1 MNHEY and CDR2 SVGAGI. This CDR3 has 12 residues. Trimming pared 8 bases from V and 7 bases from J, leaving 11 bases between. CDR3 loop: CASYRVNGELFF. CDR3 nucleotides: TGTGCCAGCTACAGGGTGAACGGGGAGCTGTTTTTT.

This chain uses TRBV28 with TRBJ1-2; D unresolved. Germline-derived CDR1 and CDR2 are MDHEN and SYDVKM. Trimming pared 5 bases from V and 8 bases from J, leaving 18 bases between. The CDR3 spans 14 residues. As DNA, the CDR3 is TGTGCCAGCAGTATACCGGGTCTTTCCCTAGGCTACACCTTC. The encoded protein is CASSIPGLSLGYTF.

This clonotype showed up just a few times. The V gene is TRBV5-1, the J gene TRBJ2-7, with D perhaps matching TRBD2 (5 bases). The V gene lost 6 bases and the J gene lost 5 bases, with 21 bases spanning the gap. Germline V CDR1 and CDR2: SGHRS, YFSETQ. The CDR3 has 15 residues. CDR3 sequence reads: CASTFRVRGSHEQYF. DNA of the CDR3: TGCGCCAGCACCTTTAGGGTCCGCGGGTCCCACGAGCAGTACTTC.

This clonotype turned up a few times. The chain joins TRBV18 to TRBJ1-4; no definite D call. The CDR3 consists of 15 residues. V was pared by 2 bases and J by 6 bases, with 13 bases between. Germline V lookup: CDR1 KGHSH, CDR2 LQKENI. The CDR3 loop is CASSPRSRKDEKLFF. The DNA for the CDR3 is TGTGCCAGCTCACCAAGATCCAGGAAAGATGAAAAACTGTTTTTT.

This clonotype showed up many times. The chain uses TRBV28 and TRBJ2-2; 10 positions match TRBD2. J gave up 5 bases and V 8 bases, and 23 bases lay outside the gene matches. The CDR3 loop spans 20 amino acids. Germline-derived CDR1 and CDR2 are MDHEN and SYDVKM. CDR3 in amino acids: CASSDPSSPSGSLLTGELFF. CDR3 nucleotides: TGTGCCAGCTCCGATCCATCGAGCCCTAGCGGGAGTTTGTTGACCGGGGAGCTGTTTTTT.